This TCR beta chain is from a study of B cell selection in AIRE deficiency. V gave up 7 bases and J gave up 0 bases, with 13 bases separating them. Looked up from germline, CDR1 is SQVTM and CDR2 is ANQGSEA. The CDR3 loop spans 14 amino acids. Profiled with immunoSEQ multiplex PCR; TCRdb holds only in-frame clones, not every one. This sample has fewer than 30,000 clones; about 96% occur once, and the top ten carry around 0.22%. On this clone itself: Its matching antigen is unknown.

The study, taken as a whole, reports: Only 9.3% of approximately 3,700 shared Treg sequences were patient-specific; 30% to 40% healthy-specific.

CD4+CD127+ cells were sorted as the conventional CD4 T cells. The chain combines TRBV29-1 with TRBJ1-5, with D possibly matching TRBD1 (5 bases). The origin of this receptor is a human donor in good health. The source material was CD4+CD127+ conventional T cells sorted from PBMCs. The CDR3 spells CSASTGPSNQPQHF. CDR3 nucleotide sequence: TGCAGCGCTTCCACAGGTCCTAGCAATCAGCCCCAGCATTTT.